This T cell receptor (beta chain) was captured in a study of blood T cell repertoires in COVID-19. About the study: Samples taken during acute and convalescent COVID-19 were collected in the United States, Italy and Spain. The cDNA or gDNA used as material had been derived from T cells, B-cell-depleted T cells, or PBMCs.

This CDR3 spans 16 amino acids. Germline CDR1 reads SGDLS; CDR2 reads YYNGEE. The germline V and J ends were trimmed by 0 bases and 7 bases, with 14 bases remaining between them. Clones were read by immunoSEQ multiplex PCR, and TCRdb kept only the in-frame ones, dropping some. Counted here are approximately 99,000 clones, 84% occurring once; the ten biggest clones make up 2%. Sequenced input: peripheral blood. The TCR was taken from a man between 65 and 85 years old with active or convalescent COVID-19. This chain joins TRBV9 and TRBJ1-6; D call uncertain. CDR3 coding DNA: TGTGCCAGCAGCGTAGCCGCGACAAGGAAGAATTCACCCCTCCACTTT. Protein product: CASSVAATRKNSPLHF.